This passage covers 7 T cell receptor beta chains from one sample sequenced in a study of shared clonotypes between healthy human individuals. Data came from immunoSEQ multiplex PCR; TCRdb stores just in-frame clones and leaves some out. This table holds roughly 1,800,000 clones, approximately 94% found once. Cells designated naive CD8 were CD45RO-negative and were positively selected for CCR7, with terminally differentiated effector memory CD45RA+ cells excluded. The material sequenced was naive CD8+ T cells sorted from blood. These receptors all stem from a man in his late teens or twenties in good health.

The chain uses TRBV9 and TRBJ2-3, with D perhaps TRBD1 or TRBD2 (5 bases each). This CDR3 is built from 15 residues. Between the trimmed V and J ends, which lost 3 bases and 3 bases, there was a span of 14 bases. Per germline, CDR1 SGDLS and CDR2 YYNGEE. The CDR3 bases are TGTGCCAGCAGCGGTAGTGGGGGTGTGACAGATACGCAGTATTTT. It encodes CASSGSGGVTDTQYF.

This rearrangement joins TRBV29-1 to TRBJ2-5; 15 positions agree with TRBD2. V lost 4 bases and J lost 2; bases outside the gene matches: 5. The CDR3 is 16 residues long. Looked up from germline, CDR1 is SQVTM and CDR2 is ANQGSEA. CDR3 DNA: TGCAGCGTTGTCGGGACTAGCGGGAGGTCTCAAGAGACCCAGTACTTC. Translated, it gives CSVVGTSGRSQETQYF.

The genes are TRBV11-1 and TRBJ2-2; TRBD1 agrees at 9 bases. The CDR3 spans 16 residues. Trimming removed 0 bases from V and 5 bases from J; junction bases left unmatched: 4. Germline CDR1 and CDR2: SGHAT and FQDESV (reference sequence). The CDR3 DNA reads TGTGCCAGCAGCTTAGCGGTGACAGGGGGAACCGGGGAGCTGTTTTTT. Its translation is CASSLAVTGGTGELFF.

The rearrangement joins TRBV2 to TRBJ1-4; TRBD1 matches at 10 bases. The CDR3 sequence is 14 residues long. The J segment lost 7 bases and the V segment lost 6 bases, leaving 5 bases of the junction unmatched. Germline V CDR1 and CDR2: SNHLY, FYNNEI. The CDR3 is CASSRTGGLEKLFF. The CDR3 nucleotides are TGTGCCAGCAGCCGGACAGGGGGACTTGAAAAACTGTTTTTT. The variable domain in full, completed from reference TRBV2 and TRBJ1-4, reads EPEVTQTPSHQVTQMGQEVILRCVPISNHLYFYWYRQILGQKVEFLVSFYNNEISEKSEIFDDQFSVERPDGSNFTLKIRSTKLEDSAMYFCASSRTGGLEKLFFGSGTQLSVL.

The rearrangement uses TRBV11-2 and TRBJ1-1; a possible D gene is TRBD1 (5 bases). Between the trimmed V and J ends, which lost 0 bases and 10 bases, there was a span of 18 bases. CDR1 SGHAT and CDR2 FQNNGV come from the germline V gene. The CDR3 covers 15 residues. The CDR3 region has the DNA TGTGCCAGCAGCTTAGACAAGGTGGGCCCCGGGGCAGCTTTCTTT. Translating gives CASSLDKVGPGAAFF.

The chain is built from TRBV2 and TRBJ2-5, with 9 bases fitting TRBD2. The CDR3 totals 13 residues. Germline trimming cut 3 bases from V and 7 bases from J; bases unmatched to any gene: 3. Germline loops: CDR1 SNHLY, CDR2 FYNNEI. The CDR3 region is CASSDVAGVTQYF. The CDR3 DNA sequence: TGTGCCAGCAGTGACGTAGCGGGAGTGACCCAGTACTTC.

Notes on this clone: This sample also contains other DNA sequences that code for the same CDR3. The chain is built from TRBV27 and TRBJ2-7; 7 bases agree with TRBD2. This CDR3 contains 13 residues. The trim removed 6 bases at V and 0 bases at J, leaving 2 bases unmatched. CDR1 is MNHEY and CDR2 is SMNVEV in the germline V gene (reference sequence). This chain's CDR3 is CASSRGSSYEQYF. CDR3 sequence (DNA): TGTGCCAGCAGCCGCGGGAGCTCCTACGAGCAGTACTTC.